The clone carrying this T cell receptor (beta chain) turned up a few times. The source of the sample is a study of T cell repertoires in cytomegalovirus infection. Study-level background: Matching HLA type, along with CMV infection, was indicated by public TCR beta signatures.

CDR3 length: 16 residues. The germline V gene has CDR1 SNHLY and CDR2 FYNNEI. V gave up 3 bases and J gave up 1 base; unmatched junction bases: 6. TCRdb re-called the reads through MiXCR, storing one row per CDR3 protein. The sample holds 270,000 or so distinct CDR3 sequences, about 18% seen once. This receptor was obtained from a human donor in good health (CMV status not recorded). Some clones in this sample may be carry-over from other donors' samples. This chain connects TRBV2 to TRBJ2-1, with 7 bases identical to TRBD1. Sequencing was carried out using CD8+ T cells from PBMCs. CDR3 sequence: CASSEELQGSYNEQFF. CDR3 nucleotide sequence: TGTGCCAGCAGTGAGGAGTTACAGGGGTCCTACAATGAGCAGTTCTTC.